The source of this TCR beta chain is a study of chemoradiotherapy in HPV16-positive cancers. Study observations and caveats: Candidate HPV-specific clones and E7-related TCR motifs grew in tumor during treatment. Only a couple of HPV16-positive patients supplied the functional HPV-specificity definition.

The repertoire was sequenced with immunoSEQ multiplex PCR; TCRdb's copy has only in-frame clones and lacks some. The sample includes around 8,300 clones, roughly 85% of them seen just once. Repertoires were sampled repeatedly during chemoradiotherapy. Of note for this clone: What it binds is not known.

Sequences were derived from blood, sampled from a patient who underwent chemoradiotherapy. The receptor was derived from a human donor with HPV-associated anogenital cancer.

The chain's CDR3 is CASRRTGTEAFF. The CDR3 coding sequence is TGTGCCAGCCGAAGGACAGGCACTGAAGCTTTCTTT. The chain joins TRBV6-5 to TRBJ1-1; 7 bases are a match to TRBD1. The V gene end was trimmed by 8 bases and the J gene end by 4 bases; junction bases not matched to a gene: 4. Germline CDR1 is MNHEY and CDR2 is SVGAGI. This CDR3 spans 12 amino acids.